The 28 T cell receptor beta chains below all came from one sample that was sequenced in a study of shared clonotypes between healthy human individuals. Assay: immunoSEQ multiplex PCR; the TCRdb copy retains only in-frame clones and omits some. The sample records 550,000 to 700,000 clones, more than 70% being singletons. The material sequenced was memory CD4+ T cells sorted from blood. The subset denotes: CD45RA-negative fraction. The receptors originated from a woman in her twenties or thirties in good health.

The J gene is TRBJ2-3, the V gene TRBV11-2; D gene uncertain. V was trimmed by 1 base and J by 0 bases, leaving 8 bases between them. Per germline, CDR1 SGHAT and CDR2 FQNNGV. The length of the CDR3 is 15 residues. This CDR3 reads CASSLAPLSTDTQYF. As DNA, the CDR3 is TGTGCCAGCAGCTTAGCCCCCCTTAGCACAGATACGCAGTATTTT.

As to this clone: At one end the junction does not follow the germline gene, possibly because of a read error. The gene calls are TRBV5-1 and TRBJ2-3; maybe TRBD2 (6 bases). In germline, CDR1 is SGHRS, CDR2 YFSETQ. The CDR3 is 14 amino acids. Written as DNA, the CDR3 is TGCGCCAGCAGGTTGGAGGGTGGCACAGATACGCAGTATTTT. Translating gives CASRLEGGTDTQYF.

The chain joins TRBV18 to TRBJ2-3; D call uncertain. This CDR3 comprises 11 residues. The germline V gene has CDR1 KGHSH and CDR2 LQKENI. The germline V and J ends were trimmed by 8 bases and 2 bases, with 5 bases remaining between them. The CDR3 coding sequence is TGTGCCAGCCCTGCCACAGATACGCAGTATTTT. Its protein product is CASPATDTQYF.

The chain combines TRBV6-6 with TRBJ2-4; the D is unclear. V lost 0 bases to trimming and J lost 15 bases, with 18 bases between them. Looked up from germline, CDR1 is MNHNY and CDR2 is SVGAGI (reference sequence). The CDR3 totals 14 residues. The CDR3 region is CASSYSYDEGRRYF. CDR3 DNA: TGTGCCAGCAGTTACTCGTATGACGAAGGCAGGAGGTACTTC.

This clone has more than one count but fewer than ten. The sample holds other DNA sequences that translate to the same CDR3. V gene TRBV5-1 combines with J gene TRBJ1-4; D gene ambiguous. Trimming stripped 0 bases from V and 7 bases from J, with 13 bases between. This CDR3 region has 15 residues. The V gene's germline CDR1 is SGHRS and CDR2 YFSETQ. The CDR3 protein is CASSLAGTQGEKLFF. The CDR3 region has the DNA TGCGCCAGCAGCTTGGCAGGAACGCAAGGTGAAAAACTGTTTTTT.

This clone was counted a few times. This rearrangement joins TRBV7-3 to TRBJ2-1, with TRBD1 matching over 8 bases. V lost 3 bases to trimming and J lost 9 bases; unmatched junction nucleotides: 13. This CDR3 comprises 16 residues. Germline CDR1 and CDR2: SGHTA and FQGTGA. CDR3 coding DNA: TGTGCCAGCAGCTTCGTAGGGACAGGTTTCACCAGTGAGCAGTTCTTC. It specifies CASSFVGTGFTSEQFF. Full variable domain (remainder filled in from reference TRBV7-3 and TRBJ2-1): GAGVSQTPSNKVTEKGKYVELRCDPISGHTALYWYRQSLGQGPEFLIYFQGTGAADDSGLPNDRFFAVRPEGSVSTLKIQRTERGDSAVYLCASSFVGTGFTSEQFFGPGTRLTVL.

This clone was recorded many times. The chain is built from TRBV5-1 and TRBJ2-6; D call uncertain. CDR3 length: 16 residues. CDR1 is SGHRS and CDR2 is YFSETQ in the germline V gene. V lost 0 bases, J lost 0 bases, and 7 bases lay in between. As DNA, the CDR3 is TGCGCCAGCAGCTTGGCCGGAGACTCTGGGGCCAACGTCCTGACTTTC. This translates into CASSLAGDSGANVLTF.

The J gene is TRBJ1-5, the V gene TRBV7-8; D is perhaps TRBD1 (5 bases). The CDR3 contains 13 residues. V lost 1 base and J lost 7, with 8 bases in between. The germline gives CDR1 SGHVS, CDR2 FQNEAQ. The CDR3 DNA reads TGTGCCAGCAGCTTAGTACAGGACCAGCCCCAGCATTTT. It translates to CASSLVQDQPQHF.

The chain combines TRBV10-3 with TRBJ1-1, with 9 positions matching TRBD1. V was clipped by 4 bases and J by 5 bases; unmatched bases: 8. CDR1 and CDR2 (germline): ENHRY, SYGVKD. The CDR3 has 15 residues. This CDR3 reads CAISVTGGADTEAFF. CDR3 coding DNA: TGTGCCATCAGTGTTACAGGGGGCGCAGATACTGAAGCTTTCTTT.

The V and J genes are TRBV6-5 and TRBJ1-2; maybe TRBD1 (5 bases). The CDR3 sequence is 15 residues long. Deletions cut 6 bases from V and 8 bases from J, with 22 bases between. Germline V gives CDR1 MNHEY, CDR2 SVGAGI. The CDR3 is CASRPTSSGLEGYTF. The CDR3 region has the DNA TGTGCCAGCAGGCCAACCTCCTCAGGGTTAGAGGGCTACACCTTC.

This clone was recorded once. The rearrangement links TRBV5-1 to TRBJ1-1; D ambiguous. Germline assignment: CDR1 SGHRS and CDR2 YFSETQ. V was cut by 4 bases and J by 0 bases, with 16 bases left in between. This CDR3 is built from 16 residues. The CDR3 is CASSLGPLLMNTEAFF. Written as DNA, the CDR3 is TGCGCCAGCAGCCTCGGACCCCTCCTCATGAACACTGAAGCTTTCTTT.

This rearrangement joins TRBV19 to TRBJ1-2, with 7 positions matching TRBD1. V lost 3 bases, J lost 8 bases, and 6 bases stayed unmatched. This CDR3 contains 13 residues. Per the germline V gene, CDR1 is LNHDA and CDR2 is SQIVND (reference sequence). CDR3 bases: TGTGCCAGTAGTATGGACAGGTATGGCGGCTACACCTTC. It translates to CASSMDRYGGYTF.

The genes are TRBV9 and TRBJ1-2; 8 bases are shared with TRBD1. This CDR3 is 15 amino acids long. The V segment lost 0 bases and the J segment 5 bases; nucleotides outside the gene matches: 6. Germline CDR1 SGDLS, CDR2 YYNGEE. The CDR3 loop reads CASSVEGDRGYGYTF. Here the CDR3 DNA reads TGTGCCAGCAGCGTAGAAGGCGACAGGGGATATGGCTACACCTTC.

J is TRBJ2-3 and V is TRBV5-8; tentatively, D is TRBD1 or TRBD2 (6 bases each). Trimming stripped 5 bases from V and 0 bases from J, with 16 bases between. The V gene's germline CDR1 is SGHTS and CDR2 YDEGEE. This CDR3 contains 16 residues. Here the CDR3 reads CASRAPGGFSTDTQYF. Written as DNA, the CDR3 is TGTGCCAGCAGGGCCCCCGGGGGCTTTAGCACAGATACGCAGTATTTT.

The chain links TRBV4-2 to TRBJ2-7; 8 bases map to TRBD2. CDR3 size: 16 residues. Germline CDR1 LGHNA, CDR2 YNFKEQ. V trimming: 0 bases; J trimming: 7 bases; junction bases outside the gene matches: 11. The chain's CDR3 is CASSQESGRGAGEQYF. Here the CDR3 DNA reads TGTGCCAGCAGCCAAGAAAGCGGGAGAGGTGCTGGGGAGCAGTACTTC.

This clone was recorded once. The chain links TRBV28 to TRBJ1-2; no definite D call. The CDR3 length is 15 residues. V was clipped by 2 bases and J by 1 base, with 11 bases between them. Germline V gene lookup returns CDR1 MDHEN and CDR2 SYDVKM. The DNA for the CDR3 is TGTGCCAGCAGTTTAGTCCGAGGTGTTAACTATGGCTACACCTTC. Its protein product is CASSLVRGVNYGYTF.

The chain joins TRBV6-5 to TRBJ1-3; tentatively, D is TRBD1 (5 bases). V gave up 2 bases and J gave up 0 bases, with 8 bases separating them. This CDR3 spans 15 amino acids. In germline, CDR1 is MNHEY, CDR2 SVGAGI. This chain's CDR3 is CASSYTTDSGNTIYF. In nucleotides, the CDR3 is TGTGCCAGCAGTTACACGACAGACTCTGGAAACACCATATATTTT.

CDR3 in amino acids: CAWQKTGNTEAFF. The CDR3 DNA is TGTGCCTGGCAAAAAACAGGCAACACTGAAGCTTTCTTT. V gene TRBV30 combines with J gene TRBJ1-1; a weak D match, TRBD1 (5 bases). The CDR3 totals 13 residues. The ends were cut back, 5 bases at V and 2 bases at J, with 12 bases in the middle. The germline V gene has CDR1 GTSNPN and CDR2 SVGIG (reference sequence).

This clone was detected many times. Other DNA sequences in this specimen translate into the identical CDR3. The V gene is TRBV6-1, the J gene TRBJ2-6, with a weak D call TRBD1 (6 bases). The CDR3 extends over 15 amino acids. Germline CDR1 and CDR2: MNHNS and SASEGT. The V and J ends lost 6 bases and 0 bases respectively, with 9 bases between them. DNA of the CDR3: TGTGCCAGCAGACAAGGGGGCTCTGGGGCCAACGTCCTGACTTTC. Translated: CASRQGGSGANVLTF.

This clone occurred many times. CDR3 loop: CASSPMNSGNTIYF. CDR3 coding DNA: TGTGCCAGCAGTCCTATGAACTCTGGAAACACCATATATTTT. This chain links TRBV9 with TRBJ1-3; D not resolved. Per germline, CDR1 SGDLS and CDR2 YYNGEE. V was clipped by 5 bases and J by 0 bases, with 9 bases between them. The CDR3 has 14 residues.

The table lists this clone with a count of one. The V and J genes are TRBV28 and TRBJ1-1; D unresolved. The CDR3 totals 12 residues. Germline-derived CDR1 and CDR2 are MDHEN and SYDVKM. V lost 3 bases and J 5 bases, leaving 7 bases between the germline ends. The CDR3 region is CASSFPRTEAFF. The CDR3 DNA follows: TGTGCCAGCAGTTTCCCTAGGACTGAAGCTTTCTTT.

The chain combines TRBV2 with TRBJ2-1; no clear D gene. The CDR3 loop spans 14 amino acids. The V end was cut by 2 bases, the J end by 10 bases, with 15 bases between. From germline, CDR1 is SNHLY and CDR2 FYNNEI. The CDR3 here is CASSEMVGAGEQFF. The CDR3 DNA follows: TGTGCCAGCAGTGAAATGGTCGGAGCAGGAGAGCAGTTCTTC.

V and J are TRBV11-1 and TRBJ2-7; 11 nucleotides agree with TRBD2. V lost 0 bases, J lost 2 bases, and 6 bases stayed unmatched. The CDR3 covers 17 residues. CDR1 SGHAT and CDR2 FQDESV come from the germline V gene (reference sequence). CDR3 DNA sequence: TGTGCCAGCAGCTTAGCTGGGACTAGCGGAGCCCCCTACGAGCAGTACTTC. Protein: CASSLAGTSGAPYEQYF.

V and J are TRBV18 and TRBJ2-7; 10 nucleotides align to TRBD1. The CDR3 runs to 14 residues. Germline values: CDR1 KGHSH, CDR2 LQKENI. The trim removed 3 bases at V and 5 bases at J, leaving 4 bases unmatched. The CDR3 reads CASSPGTGVHEQYF. As DNA, the CDR3 is TGTGCCAGCTCACCTGGGACAGGGGTCCACGAGCAGTACTTC.

In its sample, this clone was seen a few times. Additional DNA sequences in this sample encode the identical CDR3. V gene TRBV7-2 combines with J gene TRBJ1-1, with D perhaps matching TRBD1 (6 bases). CDR3 length: 14 residues. In germline, CDR1 is SGHTA, CDR2 FQGNSA. Trimming removed 1 base at V and 3 bases at J, with 9 bases between. CDR3 region: CASSLVAGDTEAFF. CDR3 nucleotide sequence: TGTGCCAGCAGCTTAGTTGCAGGGGACACTGAAGCTTTCTTT.

Details on this clone: Other DNA sequences in this sample translate to the same CDR3. The V call is TRBV28, the J call TRBJ2-7, with TRBD1 matching over 8 bases. CDR3 length: 15 residues. The ends lost 4 bases at V and 1 base at J; junction bases unmatched: 6. CDR1 is MDHEN and CDR2 is SYDVKM in the germline V gene. Here the CDR3 reads CASSSSGTGSYEQYF. In DNA, the CDR3 is TGTGCCAGCAGTTCCTCCGGGACAGGTTCCTACGAGCAGTACTTC.

The rearrangement links TRBV7-8 to TRBJ2-5, with TRBD2 identical over 8 bases. Germline V gene data show CDR1 as SGHVS and CDR2 as FQNEAQ. This CDR3 is 15 amino acids long. V lost 0 bases and J lost 6; bases outside the gene matches: 6. CDR3 sequence: CASSLAAGRGKTQYF. The CDR3 coding sequence is TGTGCCAGCAGCTTAGCAGCCGGGAGGGGAAAGACCCAGTACTTC.

This clone was detected many times. The V gene is TRBV4-1, the J gene TRBJ2-7, with 9 bases matching TRBD2. The V gene's germline CDR1 is MGHRA and CDR2 YSYEKL. Trimming cost V 5 bases and J 6 bases; bases outside gene matches: 20. The CDR3 loop spans 18 amino acids. DNA for the CDR3: TGCGCCAGCAGCAAACGGGTATTAGCGGGAGAAGGAGAAACCGAGCAGTACTTC. Translating it yields CASSKRVLAGEGETEQYF.